A selection of T cell receptor beta chains follows, all from one sample in a study of T cells after yellow fever vaccination. A single record per CDR3 protein comes from TCRdb applying MiXCR to the 5' RACE reads. The sample lists about 580,000 distinct CDR3 sequences; around 16% were seen once. This specimen consisted of PBMCs, obtained around 5 days after the first yellow fever vaccination. The receptors come from a man aged 18 to 29 who received the YFV17D yellow fever vaccine. The CDR3 runs from the conserved cysteine through the conserved F or W. D genes are given only for firm matches. Only part of the rows carry a size: once, few, many, or a class if the clone is expanded.

D gene: TRBD2; J gene: TRBJ2-2; clone size: .; V gene: TRBV6-5; CDR3 protein: CASSYQRGHPNTGELFF; CDR3 DNA: TGTGCCAGCAGTTATCAGCGGGGGCACCCGAACACCGGGGAGCTGTTTTTT
D gene: .; J gene: TRBJ2-3; clone size: once; V gene: TRBV5-5; CDR3 protein: CASSLVSGFRTDTQYF; CDR3 DNA: TGTGCCAGCAGCTTGGTAAGCGGATTCAGGACAGATACGCAGTATTTT
D gene: .; J gene: TRBJ2-7; clone size: .; V gene: TRBV7-9; CDR3 protein: CASSETPYEQYF; CDR3 DNA: TGTGCCAGCAGCGAGACTCCCTACGAGCAGTACTTC
D gene: TRBD1; J gene: TRBJ2-3; clone size: few; V gene: TRBV20-1; CDR3 protein: CSAPGTGDIFRTDTQYF; CDR3 DNA: TGCAGTGCCCCGGGGACAGGGGACATCTTTCGCACAGATACGCAGTATTTT
D gene: .; J gene: TRBJ2-7; clone size: .; V gene: TRBV6-5; CDR3 protein: CASRRWHEQYF; CDR3 DNA: TGTGCCAGCAGAAGGTGGCACGAGCAGTACTTC
D gene: .; J gene: TRBJ2-1; clone size: .; V gene: TRBV12-3/TRBV12-4; CDR3 protein: CASILSGANEQFF; CDR3 DNA: TGTGCCAGCATTCTTTCAGGGGCGAATGAGCAGTTCTTC
D gene: .; J gene: TRBJ2-3; clone size: .; V gene: TRBV7-6; CDR3 protein: CASSSSTGPDTQYF; CDR3 DNA: TGTGCCAGCAGCTCAAGTACCGGTCCTGATACGCAGTATTTT
D gene: TRBD2; J gene: TRBJ2-3; clone size: few; V gene: TRBV3-1; CDR3 protein: CASSQAGAGGSDTQYF; CDR3 DNA: TGTGCCAGCAGCCAGGCGGGAGCGGGGGGATCAGATACGCAGTATTTT
D gene: TRBD2; J gene: TRBJ2-3; clone size: few; V gene: TRBV11-2; CDR3 protein: CASSLVTSGGGGTDTQYF; CDR3 DNA: TGTGCCAGCAGCTTAGTGACTAGCGGGGGGGGCGGCACAGATACGCAGTATTTT
D gene: .; J gene: TRBJ2-5; clone size: few; V gene: TRBV7-8; CDR3 protein: CASSLVTRPETQYF; CDR3 DNA: TGTGCCAGCAGCTTAGTAACTCGCCCAGAGACCCAGTACTTC
D gene: .; J gene: TRBJ1-4; clone size: few; V gene: TRBV30; CDR3 protein: CAWSVPDSDEKLFF; CDR3 DNA: TGTGCCTGGAGTGTACCGGACTCGGATGAAAAACTGTTTTTT
D gene: .; J gene: TRBJ2-1; clone size: few; V gene: TRBV11-2; CDR3 protein: CASSSLIGRPSSYNEQFF; CDR3 DNA: TGTGCCAGCAGCTCTCTTATAGGGCGTCCGAGCTCCTACAATGAGCAGTTCTTC
D gene: TRBD1; J gene: TRBJ2-1; clone size: .; V gene: TRBV11-2; CDR3 protein: CASSTDRALEQFF; CDR3 DNA: TGTGCCAGCAGCACAGACAGGGCCCTTGAGCAGTTCTTC
D gene: TRBD1; J gene: TRBJ2-5; clone size: .; V gene: TRBV12-3/TRBV12-4; CDR3 protein: CASSRGWPKQETQYF; CDR3 DNA: TGTGCCAGCTCCAGGGGGTGGCCCAAACAAGAGACCCAGTACTTC
D gene: .; J gene: TRBJ1-6; clone size: .; V gene: TRBV20-1; CDR3 protein: CSARTVSSYNSPLHF; CDR3 DNA: TGCAGTGCTAGGACGGTGAGCTCCTATAATTCACCCCTCCACTTT
D gene: TRBD2; J gene: TRBJ2-3; clone size: .; V gene: TRBV7-2; CDR3 protein: CASTLAGGTDTQYF; CDR3 DNA: TGTGCCAGCACCCTAGCGGGGGGCACAGATACGCAGTATTTT
D gene: TRBD1; J gene: TRBJ2-3; clone size: .; V gene: TRBV5-1; CDR3 protein: CASSNLEGATDTQYF; CDR3 DNA: TGCGCCAGCAGTAATCTCGAGGGGGCCACAGATACGCAGTATTTT
D gene: TRBD2; J gene: TRBJ2-1; clone size: few; V gene: TRBV5-1; CDR3 protein: CASSGGTSGASGFF; CDR3 DNA: TGCGCCAGCAGCGGAGGGACTAGCGGGGCTAGCGGATTCTTC
D gene: .; J gene: TRBJ2-6; clone size: few; V gene: TRBV24-1; CDR3 protein: CATSDYPGSGANVLTF; CDR3 DNA: TGTGCCACCAGTGATTACCCAGGGTCTGGGGCCAACGTCCTGACTTTC
D gene: TRBD2; J gene: TRBJ2-5; clone size: .; V gene: TRBV18; CDR3 protein: CASSPLPGLGETQYF; CDR3 DNA: TGTGCCAGCTCACCACTGCCGGGACTAGGGGAGACCCAGTACTTC
D gene: .; J gene: TRBJ2-7; clone size: many; V gene: TRBV5-1; CDR3 protein: CASSLVPYEQYF; CDR3 DNA: TGTGCCAGCAGCCTGGTACCCTACGAGCAGTACTTC
D gene: .; J gene: TRBJ2-4; clone size: .; V gene: TRBV18; CDR3 protein: CASSAEGGILAKNIQYF; CDR3 DNA: TGTGCCAGCTCAGCGGAAGGGGGAATCCTAGCCAAAAACATTCAGTACTTC
D gene: .; J gene: TRBJ2-4; clone size: .; V gene: TRBV19; CDR3 protein: CASRPGLGAKNIQYF; CDR3 DNA: TGTGCCAGTAGGCCGGGACTGGGAGCCAAAAACATTCAGTACTTC
D gene: TRBD1; J gene: TRBJ2-7; clone size: few; V gene: TRBV29-1; CDR3 protein: CSVEVPGQGRDPYEQYF; CDR3 DNA: TGCAGCGTTGAAGTCCCGGGACAGGGCCGGGACCCCTACGAGCAGTACTTC
D gene: .; J gene: TRBJ1-2; clone size: few; V gene: TRBV4-3; CDR3 protein: CASSPGAGENYGYTF; CDR3 DNA: TGCGCCAGCAGCCCAGGAGCAGGGGAGAACTATGGCTACACCTTC
D gene: .; J gene: TRBJ1-1; clone size: .; V gene: TRBV7-2; CDR3 protein: CASTLRGGMGAEAFF; CDR3 DNA: TGTGCCAGCACCCTTAGGGGGGGAATGGGGGCTGAAGCTTTCTTT
D gene: .; J gene: TRBJ2-3; clone size: .; V gene: TRBV11-2; CDR3 protein: CASSLDPETVADTQYF; CDR3 DNA: TGTGCCAGCAGCTTAGACCCCGAGACGGTGGCAGATACGCAGTATTTT